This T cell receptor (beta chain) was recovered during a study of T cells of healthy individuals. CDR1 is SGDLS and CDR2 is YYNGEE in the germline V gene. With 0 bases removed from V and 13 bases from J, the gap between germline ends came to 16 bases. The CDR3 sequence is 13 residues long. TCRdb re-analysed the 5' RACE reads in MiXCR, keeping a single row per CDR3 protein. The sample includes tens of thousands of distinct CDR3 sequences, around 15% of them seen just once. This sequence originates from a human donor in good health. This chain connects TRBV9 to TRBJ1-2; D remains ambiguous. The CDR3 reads CASSVVGQSVGTF. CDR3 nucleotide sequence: TGTGCCAGCAGCGTAGTTGGGCAATCCGTGGGCACCTTC.